This T cell receptor (beta chain) emerged from a study of OX40 agonist ivuxolimab in advanced cancers. Study-wide results and caveats: Part of the nonresponder group also had normalized T-cell clonal expansion that was low.

This clone was counted once. Its antigen remains unidentified. Clones were read by immunoSEQ multiplex PCR, and TCRdb kept only the in-frame ones, dropping some. The data show under 85,000 clones, with 75% to 85% seen just once and 5% to 6.5% held by the top ten. V lost 7 bases to trimming and J lost 2 bases; unmatched junction nucleotides: 7. The CDR3 loop spans 14 amino acids. CDR1 SNHLY and CDR2 FYNNEI come from the germline V gene. The source of this sequence is an adult with an advanced solid tumor such as melanoma, head and neck, liver or kidney cancer. The sequencing here drew on CD4+ or CD8+ T cells sorted from blood, taken in a trial of the OX40 agonist ivuxolimab. This chain links TRBV2 with TRBJ1-2; 7 positions agree with TRBD1. The CDR3 region is CASTPQGGNYGYTF. CDR3 nucleotides: TGTGCCAGCACCCCCCAGGGGGGGAACTATGGCTACACCTTC.